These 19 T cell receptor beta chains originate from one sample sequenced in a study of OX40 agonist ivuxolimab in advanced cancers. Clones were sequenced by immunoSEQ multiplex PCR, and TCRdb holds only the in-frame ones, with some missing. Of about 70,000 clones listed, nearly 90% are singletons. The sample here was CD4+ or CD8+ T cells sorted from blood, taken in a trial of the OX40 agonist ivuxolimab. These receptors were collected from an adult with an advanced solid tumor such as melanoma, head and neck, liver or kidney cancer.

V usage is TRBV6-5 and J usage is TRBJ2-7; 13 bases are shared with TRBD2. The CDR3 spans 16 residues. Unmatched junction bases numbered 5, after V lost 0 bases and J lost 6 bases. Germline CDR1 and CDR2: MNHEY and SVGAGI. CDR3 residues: CASSYSGLAGVSEQYF. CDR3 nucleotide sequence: TGTGCCAGCAGTTACTCAGGACTAGCGGGAGTTAGCGAGCAGTACTTC.

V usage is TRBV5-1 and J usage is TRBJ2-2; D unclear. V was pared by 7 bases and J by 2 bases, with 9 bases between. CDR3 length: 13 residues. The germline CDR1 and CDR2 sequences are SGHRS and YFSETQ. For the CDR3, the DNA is TGCGCCAGCGGCCAGCGAAACACCGGGGAGCTGTTTTTT. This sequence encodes CASGQRNTGELFF.

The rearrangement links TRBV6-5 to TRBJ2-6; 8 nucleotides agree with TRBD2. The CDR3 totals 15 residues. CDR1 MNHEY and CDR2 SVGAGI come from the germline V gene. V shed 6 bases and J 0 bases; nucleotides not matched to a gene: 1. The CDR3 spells CASRAGGSGANVLTF. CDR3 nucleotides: TGTGCCAGCAGGGCGGGGGGCTCTGGGGCCAACGTCCTGACTTTC.

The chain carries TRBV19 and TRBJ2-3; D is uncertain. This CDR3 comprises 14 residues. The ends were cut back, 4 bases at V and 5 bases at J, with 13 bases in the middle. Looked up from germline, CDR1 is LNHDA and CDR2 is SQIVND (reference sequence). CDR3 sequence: CASSKRTPGDTQYF. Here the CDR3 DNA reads TGTGCCAGTAGTAAGAGAACCCCGGGAGATACGCAGTATTTT.

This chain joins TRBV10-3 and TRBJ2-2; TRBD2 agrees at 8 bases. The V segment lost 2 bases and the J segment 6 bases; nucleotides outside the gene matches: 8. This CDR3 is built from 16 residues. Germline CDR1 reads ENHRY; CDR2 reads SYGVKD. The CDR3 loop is CAISERETSDAGELFF. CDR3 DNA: TGTGCCATCAGTGAGAGGGAGACTAGCGACGCCGGGGAGCTGTTTTTT.

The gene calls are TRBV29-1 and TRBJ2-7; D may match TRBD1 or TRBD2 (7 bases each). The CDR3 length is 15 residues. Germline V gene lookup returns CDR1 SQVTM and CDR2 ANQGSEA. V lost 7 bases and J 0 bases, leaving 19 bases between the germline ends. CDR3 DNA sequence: TGCAGCGCCCAAGCGGGGACAGTTAGCTCCTACGAGCAGTACTTC. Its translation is CSAQAGTVSSYEQYF.

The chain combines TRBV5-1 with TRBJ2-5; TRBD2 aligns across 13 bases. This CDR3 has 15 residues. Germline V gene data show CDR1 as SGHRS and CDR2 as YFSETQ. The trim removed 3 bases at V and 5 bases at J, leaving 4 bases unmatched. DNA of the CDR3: TGCGCCAGCAGCTCCGGGACTAGCGGGATCGAGACCCAGTACTTC. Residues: CASSSGTSGIETQYF. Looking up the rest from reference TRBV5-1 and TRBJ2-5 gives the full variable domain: KAGVTQTPRYLIKTRGQQVTLSCSPISGHRSVSWYQQTPGQGLQFLFEYFSETQRNKGNFPGRFSGRQFSNSRSEMNVSTLELGDSALYLCASSSGTSGIETQYFGPGTRLLVL.

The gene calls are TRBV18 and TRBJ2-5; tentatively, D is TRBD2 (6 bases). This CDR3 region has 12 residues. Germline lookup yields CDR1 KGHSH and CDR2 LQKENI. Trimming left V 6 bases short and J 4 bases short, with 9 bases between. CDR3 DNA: TGTGCCAGCTCCCGGGGGTCAGAGACCCAGTACTTC. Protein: CASSRGSETQYF.

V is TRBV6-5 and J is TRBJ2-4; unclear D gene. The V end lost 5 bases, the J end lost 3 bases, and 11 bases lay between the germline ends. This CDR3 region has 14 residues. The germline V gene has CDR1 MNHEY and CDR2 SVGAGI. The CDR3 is CASSLLEDKNIQYF. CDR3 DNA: TGTGCCAGCAGTCTCCTAGAGGACAAAAACATTCAGTACTTC.

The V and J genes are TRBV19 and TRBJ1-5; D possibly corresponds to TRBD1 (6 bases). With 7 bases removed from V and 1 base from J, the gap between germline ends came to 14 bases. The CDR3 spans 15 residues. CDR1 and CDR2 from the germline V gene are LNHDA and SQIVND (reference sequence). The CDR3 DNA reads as TGTGCCAGTACTTTAGGGGGGGGGAGCAATCAGCCCCAGCATTTT. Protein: CASTLGGGSNQPQHF.

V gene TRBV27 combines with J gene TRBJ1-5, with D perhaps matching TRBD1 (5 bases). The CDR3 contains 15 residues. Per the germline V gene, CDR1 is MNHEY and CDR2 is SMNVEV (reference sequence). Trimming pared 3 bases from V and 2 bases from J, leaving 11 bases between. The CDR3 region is CASSFGAAGNQPQHF. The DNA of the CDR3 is TGTGCCAGCAGTTTTGGGGCAGCGGGCAATCAGCCCCAGCATTTT.

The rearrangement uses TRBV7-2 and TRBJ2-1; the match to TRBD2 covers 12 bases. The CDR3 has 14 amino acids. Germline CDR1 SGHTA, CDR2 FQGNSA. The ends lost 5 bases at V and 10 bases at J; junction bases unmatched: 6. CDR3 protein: CASSPRLAGAEQFF. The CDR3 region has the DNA TGTGCCAGCAGCCCTCGACTAGCGGGAGCCGAGCAGTTCTTC.

CDR3 in amino acids: CATSRELLNTEAFF. In DNA, the CDR3 is TGTGCCACCAGCAGAGAATTGTTGAACACTGAAGCTTTCTTT. V gene TRBV15 combines with J gene TRBJ1-1; no firm D call. Trimming took off 0 bases at V and 0 bases at J, with 5 bases between the two ends. Germline V CDR1 and CDR2: LNHNV, YYDKDF (reference sequence). The CDR3 covers 14 residues.

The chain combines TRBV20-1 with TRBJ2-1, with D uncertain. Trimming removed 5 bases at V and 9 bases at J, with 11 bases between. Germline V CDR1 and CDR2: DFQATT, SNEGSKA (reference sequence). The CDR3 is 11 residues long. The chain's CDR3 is CSAYLIREQFF. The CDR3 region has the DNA TGCAGTGCTTACCTCATTCGTGAGCAGTTCTTC.

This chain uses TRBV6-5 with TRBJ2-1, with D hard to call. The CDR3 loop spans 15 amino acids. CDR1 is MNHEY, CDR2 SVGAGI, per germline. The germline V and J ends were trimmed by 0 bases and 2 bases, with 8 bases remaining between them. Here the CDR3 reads CASSYSEVAYNEQFF. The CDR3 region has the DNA TGTGCCAGCAGTTACTCGGAAGTAGCCTACAATGAGCAGTTCTTC.

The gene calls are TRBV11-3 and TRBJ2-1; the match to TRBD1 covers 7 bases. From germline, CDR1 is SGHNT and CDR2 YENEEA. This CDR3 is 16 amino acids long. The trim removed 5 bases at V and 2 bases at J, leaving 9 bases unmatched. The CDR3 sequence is CASSTRQGSTYNEQFF. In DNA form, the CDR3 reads TGTGCCAGCAGCACAAGACAGGGTTCCACCTACAATGAGCAGTTCTTC. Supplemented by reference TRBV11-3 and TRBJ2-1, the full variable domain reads EAGVVQSPRYKIIEKKQPVAFWCNPISGHNTLYWYLQNLGQGPELLIRYENEEAVDDSQLPKDRFSAERLKGVDSTLKIQPAELGDSAVYLCASSTRQGSTYNEQFFGPGTRLTVL.

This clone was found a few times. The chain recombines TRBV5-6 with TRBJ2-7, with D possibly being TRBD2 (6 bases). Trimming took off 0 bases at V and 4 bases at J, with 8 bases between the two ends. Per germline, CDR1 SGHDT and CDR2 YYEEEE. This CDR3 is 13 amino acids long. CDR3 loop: CASSLVGGYEQYF. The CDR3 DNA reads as TGTGCCAGCAGCTTGGTCGGGGGATACGAGCAGTACTTC.

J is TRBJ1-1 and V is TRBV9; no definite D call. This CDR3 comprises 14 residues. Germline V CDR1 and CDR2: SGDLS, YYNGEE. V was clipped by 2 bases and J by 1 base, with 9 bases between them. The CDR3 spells CASSVYSANTEAFF. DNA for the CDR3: TGTGCCAGCAGCGTCTATTCGGCGAACACTGAAGCTTTCTTT.

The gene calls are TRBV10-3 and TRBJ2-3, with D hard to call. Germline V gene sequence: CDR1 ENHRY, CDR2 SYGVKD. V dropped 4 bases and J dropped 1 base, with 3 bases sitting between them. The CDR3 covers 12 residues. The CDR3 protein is CAISGGTDTQYF. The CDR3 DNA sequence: TGTGCCATCAGTGGGGGCACAGATACGCAGTATTTT.